One and the same sample provided the 5 T cell receptor beta chains below, sequenced in a study of T cell repertoires in cytomegalovirus infection. TCRdb independently ran MiXCR on the reads; one entry per CDR3 protein. The sample lists approximately 490,000 distinct CDR3 sequences, around 10% occurring once. The sample taken for sequencing was PBMCs. The receptors here all came from a human donor in good health (CMV status not recorded). Some clones in this sample may be carry-over from other donors' samples.

The table lists this clonotype with a few counts. The chain joins TRBV15 to TRBJ2-1; 9 bases align to TRBD2. This CDR3 spans 15 amino acids. From germline, CDR1 is LNHNV and CDR2 YYDKDF (reference sequence). After removal of 3 bases from V and 4 bases from J, the junction contained 4 bases not matched to a gene. This CDR3 reads CATSRDSGGYNEQFF. CDR3 nucleotides: TGTGCCACCAGCAGGGATAGCGGGGGTTACAATGAGCAGTTCTTC.

The rearrangement links TRBV14 to TRBJ1-4; the D gene is possibly TRBD1 (5 bases). The V gene's germline CDR1 is SGHDN and CDR2 FVKESK. The CDR3 totals 16 residues. Trimming removed 0 bases at V and 11 bases at J, with 19 bases between. CDR3 bases: TGTGCCAGCAGCCAAGAGCCGGGGCGGCGCTCAGGGAAACTGTTTTTT. Its protein is CASSQEPGRRSGKLFF.

This chain links TRBV5-1 with TRBJ1-2; 8 bases match TRBD1. The ends lost 4 bases at V and 6 bases at J; junction bases unmatched: 8. This CDR3 comprises 14 residues. Germline loops: CDR1 SGHRS, CDR2 YFSETQ. The CDR3 sequence is CASSPVTGGDGYTF. DNA of the CDR3: TGCGCCAGCAGCCCCGTAACAGGGGGTGATGGCTACACCTTC.

This clonotype has a handful of counts. The chain combines TRBV7-3 with TRBJ2-1; 11 bases fit TRBD2. CDR1 is SGHTA, CDR2 FQGTGA, per germline. Germline trimming cut 5 bases from V and 4 bases from J; bases unmatched to any gene: 4. The CDR3 is 15 amino acids. The CDR3 sequence is CASSLGLAEYNEQFF. The CDR3 coding sequence is TGTGCCAGCAGCCTGGGACTAGCGGAGTACAATGAGCAGTTCTTC.

In this sample, this clonotype turned up a few times. This chain links TRBV7-9 with TRBJ2-1, with TRBD1 matching 8 bases. CDR1 and CDR2 from the germline V gene are SEHNR and FQNEAQ (reference sequence). The CDR3 is 14 residues long. V shed 1 base and J 7 bases; nucleotides not matched to a gene: 3. The CDR3 region has the DNA TGTGCCAGCAGCTTAGATCAGGGGGCGAATGAGCAGTTCTTC. It translates to CASSLDQGANEQFF.